The clone carrying this T cell receptor (beta chain) was seen a few times. The antigen is not known. This record comes from a study of identical twins. Study results and caveats: The conclusions drew on cross-sectional statistical analysis instead of tracking the same donors.

A universal primer site arose from template switching, and cDNA bore unique molecular identifiers. TCRdb redid the calling of the 5' RACE reads with MiXCR, one entry per CDR3 protein. The table includes about 890,000 distinct CDR3 sequences, 10% to 15% detected once. This CDR3 has 15 residues. The V and J ends lost 5 bases and 0 bases respectively, with 12 bases between them. Germline V gene data show CDR1 as SGHRS and CDR2 as YFSETQ. The same specimen was also included in a second study, on yellow fever vaccine responses in identical twins.

This TCR was recovered from a woman under 30 in good health. V gene TRBV5-1 combines with J gene TRBJ1-3, with D hard to call. Input material: PBMCs. The CDR3 region has the DNA TGCGCCAGCAGGGCGATGGATAGCTCTGGAAACACCATATATTTT. The encoded protein is CASRAMDSSGNTIYF. The entire variable domain, with the rest obtained from reference TRBV5-1 and TRBJ1-3, is as follows: KAGVTQTPRYLIKTRGQQVTLSCSPISGHRSVSWYQQTPGQGLQFLFEYFSETQRNKGNFPGRFSGRQFSNSRSEMNVSTLELGDSALYLCASRAMDSSGNTIYFGEGSWLTVV.